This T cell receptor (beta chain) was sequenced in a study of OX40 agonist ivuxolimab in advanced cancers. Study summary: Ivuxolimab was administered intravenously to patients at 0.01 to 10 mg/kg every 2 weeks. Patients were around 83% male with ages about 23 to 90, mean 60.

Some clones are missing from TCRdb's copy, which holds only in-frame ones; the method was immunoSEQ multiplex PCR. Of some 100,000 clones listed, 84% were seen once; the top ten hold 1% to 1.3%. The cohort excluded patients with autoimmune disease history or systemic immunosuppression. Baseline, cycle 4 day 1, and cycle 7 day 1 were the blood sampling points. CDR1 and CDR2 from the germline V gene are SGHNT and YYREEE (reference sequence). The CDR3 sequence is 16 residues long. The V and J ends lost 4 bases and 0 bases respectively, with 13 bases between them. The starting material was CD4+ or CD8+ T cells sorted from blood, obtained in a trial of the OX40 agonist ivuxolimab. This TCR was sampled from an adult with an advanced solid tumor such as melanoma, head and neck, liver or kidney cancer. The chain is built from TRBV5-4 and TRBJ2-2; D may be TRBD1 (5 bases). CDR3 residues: CASSPGASTNTGELFF. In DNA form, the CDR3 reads TGTGCCAGCAGCCCTGGGGCCTCGACGAACACCGGGGAGCTGTTTTTT. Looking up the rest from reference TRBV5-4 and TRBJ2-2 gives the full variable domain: ETGVTQSPTHLIKTRGQQVTLRCSSQSGHNTVSWYQQALGQGPQFIFQYYREEENGRGNFPPRFSGLQFPNYSSELNVNALELDDSALYLCASSPGASTNTGELFFGEGSRLTVL.